A single sample is the source of the 14 T cell receptor beta chains below, sequenced in a study of cytomegalovirus exposure and HLA in healthy donors. Both 60 Vbeta primers and 13 Jbeta primers went into the PCR. Profiled with immunoSEQ multiplex PCR; TCRdb holds only in-frame clones, not every one. The data show approximately 27,000 clones, and the top ten clones hold 0.71%. Material: PBMCs. These receptors were obtained from a man aged 25-45 years in good health and CMV-seronegative.

This rearrangement joins TRBV13 to TRBJ2-7, with 8 bases that match TRBD1. The CDR3 extends over 15 amino acids. J was trimmed by 2 bases and V by 4 bases; bases with no gene match: 7. Germline V CDR1 and CDR2: PRHDT, FYEKMQ (reference sequence). CDR3 nucleotides: TGTGCCAGCAGCTATTACGGACAGGGCACCTACGAGCAGTACTTC. It specifies CASSYYGQGTYEQYF.

The rearrangement joins TRBV28 to TRBJ2-5, with TRBD1 identical over 10 bases. There are 16 residues in the CDR3. The V gene's germline CDR1 is MDHEN and CDR2 SYDVKM. The trim removed 5 bases at V and 4 bases at J, leaving 10 bases unmatched. CDR3: CASSLRQGARVETQYF. For the CDR3, the DNA is TGTGCCAGCAGTCTTCGACAGGGGGCGCGTGTAGAGACCCAGTACTTC.

The chain joins TRBV11-1 to TRBJ2-3; D is uncertain. Germline CDR1 and CDR2: SGHAT and FQDESV (reference sequence). V was cut by 2 bases and J by 0 bases, with 12 bases left in between. The CDR3 is 16 amino acids. Here the CDR3 DNA reads TGTGCCAGCAGCTTATTTGGCAGAAGAAGCACAGATACGCAGTATTTT. This sequence encodes CASSLFGRRSTDTQYF.

This chain connects TRBV14 to TRBJ2-7, with TRBD2 identical over 7 bases. The trim removed 2 bases at V and 3 bases at J, leaving 7 bases unmatched. The CDR3 extends over 15 amino acids. CDR1 is SGHDN, CDR2 FVKESK, per germline. CDR3 in DNA: TGTGCCAGCAGCCAAAGAGGACTAGGTTACTACGAGCAGTACTTC. Translated, it gives CASSQRGLGYYEQYF.

The chain couples TRBV9 to TRBJ1-2; 9 bases align to TRBD1. The CDR3 is made up of 17 amino acids. Germline-derived CDR1 and CDR2 are SGDLS and YYNGEE. V trimming: 4 bases; J trimming: 1 base; junction bases outside the gene matches: 11. CDR3 amino acids: CASSPSGQGWNNYGYTF. The CDR3 bases are TGTGCCAGCAGCCCCTCGGGACAGGGATGGAATAACTATGGCTACACCTTC.

V is TRBV18 and J is TRBJ1-1; D possibly corresponds to TRBD1 (6 bases). The V gene lost 0 bases and the J gene lost 4 bases, with 15 bases spanning the gap. Looked up from germline, CDR1 is KGHSH and CDR2 is LQKENI. The CDR3 is made up of 16 amino acids. The CDR3 protein is CASSPPSGAGATEAFF. DNA for the CDR3: TGTGCCAGCTCACCACCCTCAGGGGCGGGGGCCACTGAAGCTTTCTTT.

The chain links TRBV4-1 to TRBJ2-2; no reliable D call. Germline V gives CDR1 MGHRA, CDR2 YSYEKL. Trimming shortened V by 6 bases and J by 6 bases, and 8 bases separated the two germline ends. The CDR3 length is 12 residues. The CDR3 bases are TGCGCCAGCAGGCCGGCGGCCGGGGAGCTGTTTTTT. Protein: CASRPAAGELFF.

The chain joins TRBV11-3 to TRBJ2-7, with D tentatively TRBD1 (7 bases). The germline gives CDR1 SGHNT, CDR2 YENEEA. Trimming cost V 5 bases and J 4 bases, with 12 bases left between them. The CDR3 is 13 residues long. In nucleotides, the CDR3 is TGTGCCAGCAGCGCGGGACAGATATACGAGCAGTACTTC. Translated: CASSAGQIYEQYF.

The V call is TRBV6-5, the J call TRBJ2-5; 9 nucleotides line up with TRBD1. The CDR3 covers 15 residues. V shed 4 bases, J shed 5 bases, and the junction held 8 bases outside the gene matches. CDR1 is MNHEY, CDR2 SVGAGI, per germline. In DNA form, the CDR3 reads TGTGCCAGCAGTTTTGCCGGGACAGGGTACGAGACCCAGTACTTC. As protein: CASSFAGTGYETQYF.

The chain couples TRBV5-1 to TRBJ2-7; 13 nucleotides agree with TRBD2. In germline, CDR1 is SGHRS, CDR2 YFSETQ. The CDR3 is 18 residues long. Unmatched junction bases numbered 12, after V lost 0 bases and J lost 6 bases. The CDR3 DNA sequence: TGCGCCAGCAGCTTGGCCGAGACTAGCGGGGGGAGTTTCAGCGAGCAGTACTTC. It encodes CASSLAETSGGSFSEQYF.

J is TRBJ1-5 and V is TRBV28; no reliable D call. Per germline, CDR1 MDHEN and CDR2 SYDVKM. The CDR3 consists of 15 residues. Trimming left V 6 bases short and J 2 bases short, with 14 bases between. CDR3 sequence reads: CASSPGGYGNQPQHF. The CDR3 DNA sequence: TGTGCCAGCAGCCCCGGAGGGTACGGCAATCAGCCCCAGCATTTT.

The V and J genes are TRBV6-5 and TRBJ2-5; 13 bases match TRBD2. The CDR3 runs to 15 residues. From germline, CDR1 is MNHEY and CDR2 SVGAGI. The junction had 6 bases not matched to a gene; V was cut back by 6 bases and J by 5 bases. The CDR3 sequence: CASRLGLAGVETQYF. Written as DNA, the CDR3 is TGTGCCAGCAGGCTCGGACTAGCGGGAGTGGAGACCCAGTACTTC.

The chain combines TRBV5-1 with TRBJ2-3, with 7 bases lining up with TRBD1. Germline CDR1 reads SGHRS; CDR2 reads YFSETQ. The V segment lost 2 bases and the J segment 15 bases; nucleotides outside the gene matches: 12. The CDR3 is made up of 13 amino acids. CDR3 in amino acids: CASSFLRTGSKYF. The CDR3 DNA is TGCGCCAGCAGCTTCCTCCGGACAGGAAGTAAATATTTT.

The rearrangement uses TRBV7-2 and TRBJ1-3; 8 nucleotides match TRBD1. Trimming removed 5 bases from V and 0 bases from J; junction bases left unmatched: 3. CDR3 length equals 15 residues. Germline V lookup: CDR1 SGHTA, CDR2 FQGNSA. CDR3 in DNA: TGTGCCAGCAGCCTGGGACAGGTCTCTGGAAACACCATATATTTT. Translating gives CASSLGQVSGNTIYF.